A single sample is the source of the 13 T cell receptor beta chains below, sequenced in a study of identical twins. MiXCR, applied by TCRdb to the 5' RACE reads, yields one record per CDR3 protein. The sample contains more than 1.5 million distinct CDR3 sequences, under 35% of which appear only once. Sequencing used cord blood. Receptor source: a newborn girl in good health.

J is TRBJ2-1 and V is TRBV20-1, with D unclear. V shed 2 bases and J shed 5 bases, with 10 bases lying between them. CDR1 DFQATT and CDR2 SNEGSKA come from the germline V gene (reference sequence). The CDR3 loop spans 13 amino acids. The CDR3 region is CSARPSPHNEQFF. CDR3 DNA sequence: TGCAGTGCTAGACCCTCTCCCCACAATGAGCAGTTCTTC.

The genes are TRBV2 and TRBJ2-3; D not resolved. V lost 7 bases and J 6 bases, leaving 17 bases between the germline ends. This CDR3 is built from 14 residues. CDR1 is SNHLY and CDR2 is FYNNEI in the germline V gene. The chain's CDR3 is CASNLEVVSDTQYF. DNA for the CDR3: TGTGCCAGCAATCTAGAGGTTGTTAGCGATACGCAGTATTTT.

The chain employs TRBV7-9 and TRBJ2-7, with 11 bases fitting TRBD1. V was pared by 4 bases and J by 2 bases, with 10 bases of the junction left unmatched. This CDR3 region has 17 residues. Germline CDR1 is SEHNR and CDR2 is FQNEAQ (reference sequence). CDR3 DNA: TGTGCCAGCAGCTCGCGGACAGGGGGCCTCGATCCCTACGAGCAGTACTTC. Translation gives CASSSRTGGLDPYEQYF.

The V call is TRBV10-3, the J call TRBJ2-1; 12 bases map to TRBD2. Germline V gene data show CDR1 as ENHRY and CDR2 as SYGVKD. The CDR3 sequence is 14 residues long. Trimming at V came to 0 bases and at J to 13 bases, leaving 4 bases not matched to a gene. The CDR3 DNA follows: TGTGCCATCAGTGAGTCGGCGACTAGCGGGGGTCAGTTCTTC. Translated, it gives CAISESATSGGQFF.

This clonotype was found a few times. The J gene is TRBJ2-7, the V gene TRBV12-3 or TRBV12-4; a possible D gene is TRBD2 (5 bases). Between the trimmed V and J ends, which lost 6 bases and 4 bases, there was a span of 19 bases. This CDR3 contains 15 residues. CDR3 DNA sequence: TGTGCCAGCAGCCCCTACGGGCGGGCTACGTACGAGCAGTACTTC. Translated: CASSPYGRATYEQYF.

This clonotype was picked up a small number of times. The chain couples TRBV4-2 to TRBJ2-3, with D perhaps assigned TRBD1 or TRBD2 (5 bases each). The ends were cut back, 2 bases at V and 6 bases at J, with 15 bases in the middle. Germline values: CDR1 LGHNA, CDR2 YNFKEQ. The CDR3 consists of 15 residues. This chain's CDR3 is CASSQKIGAVDTQYF. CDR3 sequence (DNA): TGTGCCAGCAGCCAAAAAATCGGGGCAGTGGATACGCAGTATTTT.

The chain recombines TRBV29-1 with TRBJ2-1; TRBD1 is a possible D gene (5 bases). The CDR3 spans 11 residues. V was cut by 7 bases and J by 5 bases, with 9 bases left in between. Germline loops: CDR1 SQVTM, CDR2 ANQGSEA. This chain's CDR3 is CSASDNNEQFF. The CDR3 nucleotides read TGCAGCGCCTCGGACAACAATGAGCAGTTCTTC.

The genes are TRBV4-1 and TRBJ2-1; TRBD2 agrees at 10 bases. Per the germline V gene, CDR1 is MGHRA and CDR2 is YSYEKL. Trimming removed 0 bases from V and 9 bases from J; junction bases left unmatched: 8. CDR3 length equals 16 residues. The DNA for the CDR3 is TGCGCCAGCAGCCAAGAAATGGCTAGCGGGAGTGTTGAGCAGTTCTTC. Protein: CASSQEMASGSVEQFF.

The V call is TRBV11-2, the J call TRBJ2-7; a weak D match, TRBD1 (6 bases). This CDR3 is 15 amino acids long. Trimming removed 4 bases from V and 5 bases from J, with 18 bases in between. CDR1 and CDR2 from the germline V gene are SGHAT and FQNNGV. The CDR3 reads CASSSVRGNLNEQYF. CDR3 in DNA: TGTGCCAGCAGCTCTGTCAGGGGTAACCTAAACGAGCAGTACTTC.

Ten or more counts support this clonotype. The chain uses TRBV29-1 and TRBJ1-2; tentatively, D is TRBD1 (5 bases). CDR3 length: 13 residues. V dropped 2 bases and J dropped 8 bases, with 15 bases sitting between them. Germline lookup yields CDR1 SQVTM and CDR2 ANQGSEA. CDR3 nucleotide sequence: TGCAGCGTTGAACAAGAGGAGGGGTACGGCTACACCTTC. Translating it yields CSVEQEEGYGYTF.

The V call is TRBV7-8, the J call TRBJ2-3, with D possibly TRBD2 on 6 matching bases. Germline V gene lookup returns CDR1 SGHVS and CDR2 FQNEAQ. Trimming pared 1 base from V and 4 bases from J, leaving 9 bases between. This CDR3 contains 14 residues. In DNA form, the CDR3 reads TGTGCCAGCAGCTTAGGGAGGGAAGCAGATACGCAGTATTTT. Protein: CASSLGREADTQYF.

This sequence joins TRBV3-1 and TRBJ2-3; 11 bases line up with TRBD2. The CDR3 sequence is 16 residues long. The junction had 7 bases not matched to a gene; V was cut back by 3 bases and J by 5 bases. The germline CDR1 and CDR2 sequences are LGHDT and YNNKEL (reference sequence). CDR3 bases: TGTGCCAGCAGCCAGTCTCTAGCGGGAGGAGAAGATACGCAGTATTTT. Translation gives CASSQSLAGGEDTQYF.

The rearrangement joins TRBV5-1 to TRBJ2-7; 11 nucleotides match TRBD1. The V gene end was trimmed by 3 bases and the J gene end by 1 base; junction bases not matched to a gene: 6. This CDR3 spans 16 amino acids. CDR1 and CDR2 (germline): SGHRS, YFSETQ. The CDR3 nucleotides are TGCGCCAGCAGCTCAATCGGGACAGGGGGTTCCTACGAGCAGTACTTC. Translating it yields CASSSIGTGGSYEQYF.